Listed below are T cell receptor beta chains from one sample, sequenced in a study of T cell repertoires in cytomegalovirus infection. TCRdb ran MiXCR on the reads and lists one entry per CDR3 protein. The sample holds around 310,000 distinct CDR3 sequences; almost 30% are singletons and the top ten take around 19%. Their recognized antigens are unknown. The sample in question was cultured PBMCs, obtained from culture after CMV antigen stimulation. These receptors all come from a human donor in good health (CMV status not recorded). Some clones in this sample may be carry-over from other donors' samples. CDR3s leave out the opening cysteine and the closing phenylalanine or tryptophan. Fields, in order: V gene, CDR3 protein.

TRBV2 ASNHRDSNNSPLH
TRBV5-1 ASSLGLDEAF
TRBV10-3 AIRKLAGENEQF
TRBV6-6 ASFVSGGYGYT
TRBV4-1 ASSQEQVRDEQF
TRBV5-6 ASSLFPGVDQPQH
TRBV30 AWRLLSRGGSYEQY
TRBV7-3 ASSPLEAGELF
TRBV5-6 ASSRQRATRLVDYGYT
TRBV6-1 ASSTGGLDEKLF
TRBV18 ASSPGPRQGKRAWEQY
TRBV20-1 SAGKGSGRGNEQF
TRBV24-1 ATSDRGLDNEQF
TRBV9 ASSVEGGGRWDEQF
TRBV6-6 ASSYSGRDRAGKLF
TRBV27 ASSLTVGEDIQY
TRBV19 ASSRGTGVTGELF
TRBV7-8 ASSLASGTGFGANVLT
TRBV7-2 ASSLGPAGGSIEQF
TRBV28 ASRTGAPYYEQY
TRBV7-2 ASSLWGGAGNTIY
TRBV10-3 AISDVNYGYT
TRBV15 ATSTQVSGANVLT
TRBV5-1 ASSLELGAKTEAF
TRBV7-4 ASSSGHSYYNEQF
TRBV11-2 ASSFDRGETQY
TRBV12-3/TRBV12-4 ASSLVNARNTIY
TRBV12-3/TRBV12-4 ASSFGTGLNQPQH
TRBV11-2 ASSATGAGSKNIQY
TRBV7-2 ASSPETGTDYGYT
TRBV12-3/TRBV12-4 ASSPPKGGAF